Below, one T cell receptor beta chain is given with its context. No antigen is known for it. Base qualities are not at hand, and no much larger clone is one base apart. The collaborating institutions used their own protocols to collect whole blood in K2EDTA tubes. Collaborator samples were shipped for TCRbeta analysis as frozen whole blood, isolated PBMCs, or DNA extracted from either sample type. The immunoSEQ Assay, a bias-controlled multiplex PCR, was used to amplify TCRbeta CDR3 regions from genomic DNA. The original pipeline was this. Nucleated cell counts per sample were estimated from amplification of reference gene primers within the assay. Sequence reads were collapsed and filtered to measure the absolute abundance of every unique TCRbeta CDR3 rearrangement. For each sample, productive Simpson clonality was calculated by taking the square root of Simpson's diversity index across productive rearrangements. Entries here come from immuneACCESS through TCRdb and include only in-frame sequences with V and J called. Some clones fail to appear in such tables; in the studies checked, an unresolved V gene covers under half of the shortfall, and the cause of the remainder is unknown. The V and J calls and clone size come from that table; D and trimming were worked out from the DNA. The sample table lists roughly 100,000 clones, about 91% of them with a count of one. The ten largest clones add up to 5% to 6.5% of the sample.

The record originates from a study of blood T cell repertoires in COVID-19 (dated by TCRdb to the early 2020s). As for the study more broadly: The collaborator samples originated in the United States, Italy and Spain and spanned the acute and convalescent phases of COVID-19. The prospective study material was composed of cDNA or gDNA derived from T cells, B-cell-depleted T cells, or PBMCs. Deeply sampled blood TCRbeta repertoires from subjects exposed to, actively infected with, or recovered from COVID-19 were included in the dataset. A freely available public database, intended as a resource for researchers studying the immune response to SARS-CoV-2, is where the repertoires were released. Samples were obtained from the ongoing ImmuneRACE study (first 160 participants) and from 1,000 to 1,500 subjects provided by 6 global collaborators. The sample metadata nearly always contained a de-identified subject ID, COVID-19 status, age in years and sex. Where HLA class I and class II types were available, the types were taken from metadata supplied by the sample provider, not from assay-based typing. Summary of the overall study and its limitations: How much clinical and demographic metadata was included differed by source and by participant, and the metadata was provided uncurated.

Trimming takes 1 base from V and 8 bases from J, and the germline ends sit 6 bases apart. Per the germline V gene, MGHRA is the CDR1 and YSYEKL is the CDR2. CDR3 length: 12 amino acids, cysteine to phenylalanine. The DNA shown is the 36-base CDR3, in frame from base 1. This chain is built from TRBV4-1 and TRBJ2-1, with an unclear D gene assignment. Specimen: peripheral blood. The TCR sequence derives from a human donor in a cohort sampled during active COVID-19. Read as DNA, the sequence is TGCGCCAGCAGCCAAGGAGGTTATGAGCAGTTCTTC. Its coded protein is CASSQGGYEQFF.